The rows below give T cell receptor beta chains drawn from one sample of a study of human T cells and chemical hapten exposure. One entry per CDR3 protein results from TCRdb running MiXCR on the RACE reads. The profile shows about 110,000 distinct CDR3 sequences, 11% of them singletons. Sequences were derived from whole blood, sampled in connection with sensitization to the hapten diphenylcyclopropenone (DPC). The receptors shown here come from a woman aged 40-49 years with alopecia areata. Some clones in this sample may be carry-over from other donors' samples. Each CDR3 is given with its conserved first and last residue. The D gene is left open where the match is weak. Clone size is given for some rows only: seen once, a few or many times, or a class if the clone is expanded.

-,TRBJ1-1,-,TRBV12-3/TRBV12-4,TGTGCCAGCAGTCCAGGACTGGCGAACACTGAAGTTTTCTTT,CASSPGLANTEVFF
many,TRBJ2-5,-,TRBV6-6,TGTGCCAGCACAAGGAGACAGGGCGGGAGGGAGACCCAGTACTTC,CASTRRQGGRETQYF
many,TRBJ2-7,TRBD2,TRBV7-8,TGTGCCAGCAGCTTAGGCCCTAGCGGGAGTTCCTACGAGCAGTACTTC,CASSLGPSGSSYEQYF
many,TRBJ1-1,-,TRBV30,TGTGCCTGGACGGACGGGACTGAAGCTTTCTTT,CAWTDGTEAFF
many,TRBJ1-1,TRBD1,TRBV11-1,TGTGCCAGCAGGTTAGACAGGGGAGTCACTGAAGCTTTCTTT,CASRLDRGVTEAFF
-,TRBJ2-3,TRBD2,TRBV6-5,TGTGCCAGCAGCGACCCACGGGGACTAGCGGGAAGAACGCAGTATTTT,CASSDPRGLAGRTQYF
many,TRBJ1-5,-,TRBV9,TGTGCCAGCAGCGGCAGCGCCGGGCCCCAGCATTTT,CASSGSAGPQHF
-,TRBJ2-7,-,TRBV7-9,TGTGCCAGCAGCTCGTGGACAGAAGACGAGCAGTACTTC,CASSSWTEDEQYF
many,TRBJ2-1,TRBD1,TRBV7-2,TGTGCCAGCAGCTTATCTCGGGACAGGGGTCACAATGAGCAGTTCTTC,CASSLSRDRGHNEQFF
many,TRBJ2-3,TRBD2,TRBV7-3,TGTGCCAGCAGCACCCAGCGGGGGGGGGCAGATACGCAGTATTTT,CASSTQRGGADTQYF
-,TRBJ2-1,-,TRBV9,TGTGCCAGCAGCTCCGGTAGCTCCTACAATGAGCAGTTCTTC,CASSSGSSYNEQFF
many,TRBJ1-2,TRBD1,TRBV12-3/TRBV12-4,TGTGCCAGCAGGGGTGACAGGGGGCCGAACTATGGCTACACCTTC,CASRGDRGPNYGYTF
few,TRBJ2-3,TRBD2,TRBV5-1,TGCGCCAGCACCGTGAGCGGGAGAGCCCCAGATACGCAGTATTTT,CASTVSGRAPDTQYF
-,TRBJ1-1,-,TRBV27,TGTGCCAGCAGTCCAACTCGGACACACACTGAAGCTTTCTTT,CASSPTRTHTEAFF
-,TRBJ1-5,TRBD1,TRBV6-2/TRBV6-3,TGTGCCAGCAGAGTCATATCCCCAGGGGGTCAGCCCCAGCATTTT,CASRVISPGGQPQHF
few,TRBJ2-2,-,TRBV7-2,TGTGCCAGCAGCTTAGTAGCGACACGCAACACCGGGGAGCTGTTTTTT,CASSLVATRNTGELFF
-,TRBJ2-4,TRBD2,TRBV18,TGTGCCAGCTCACCAACTAGCGGGAGTCCCCAAAACATTCAGTACTTC,CASSPTSGSPQNIQYF
-,TRBJ2-3,-,TRBV7-9,TGTGCCAGCAGCTTACAACGGGACCGCACAGATACGCAGTATTTT,CASSLQRDRTDTQYF
few,TRBJ1-3,-,TRBV5-1,TGCGCCAGCAGCTTGACGACGGATGGAAACACCATATATTTT,CASSLTTDGNTIYF
-,TRBJ2-3,TRBD2,TRBV4-3,TGCGCCAGCAGCCCGCAAGGTACAGCGGGGTACACAGATACGCAGTATTTT,CASSPQGTAGYTDTQYF
few,TRBJ1-5,TRBD1,TRBV6-2/TRBV6-3,TGTGCCAGCAGCGACAGGGGTGGCCAGCCCCAGCATTTT,CASSDRGGQPQHF
few,TRBJ2-3,-,TRBV7-2,TGTGCCAGCAGCTTAGGGGACGTCACAGATACGCAGTATTTT,CASSLGDVTDTQYF
few,TRBJ2-2,-,TRBV7-2,TGTGCCAGCACCCCTATACGGGGTCATGCCGGGGAGCTGTTTTTT,CASTPIRGHAGELFF
many,TRBJ2-1,TRBD1,TRBV7-2,TGTGCCAGCAGCCCCCGACAGGGCGGGAATGAGCAGTTCTTC,CASSPRQGGNEQFF
-,TRBJ2-5,-,TRBV5-4,TGTGCCAGCAGCTTGCGGACTACCGGCGAGACCCAGTACTTC,CASSLRTTGETQYF
-,TRBJ2-1,-,TRBV6-1,TGTGCCAGCACGGCAGGTCCGGGAAGCTCCTACAATGAGCAGTTCTTC,CASTAGPGSSYNEQFF
-,TRBJ2-1,TRBD2,TRBV11-2,TGTGCCAGCAGCACGGGACTAGCGGGAGTCGGTGACAATGAGCAGTTCTTC,CASSTGLAGVGDNEQFF
many,TRBJ2-5,-,TRBV4-1,TGCGCCAGCAGCCAAGAGAGTCCAGGACAGCTCCAAGAGACCCAGTACTTC,CASSQESPGQLQETQYF
many,TRBJ2-1,-,TRBV12-3/TRBV12-4,TGTGCCAGCAGTCCAGCCCAACGGGTGGGTGAGCAGTTCTTC,CASSPAQRVGEQFF
many,TRBJ2-2,-,TRBV7-8,TGTGCCAGCAGCTTCCCGCCTTGGGGCCTCCACCCCGGGGAGCTGTTTTTT,CASSFPPWGLHPGELFF
few,TRBJ2-3,-,TRBV30,TGTGCCTGGAGCGCTCGGCAGGGGGGGGATACGCAGTATTTT,CAWSARQGGDTQYF